These T cell receptor beta chains were read from a single sample in a study of spatial heterogeneity in lung cancer. TCRdb processed the 5' RACE reads anew with MiXCR; each CDR3 protein has one entry. The sample includes 72,000 or so distinct CDR3 sequences, roughly 8.9% of them seen just once. The starting material was PBMCs, obtained at follow-up. All receptors come from a female donor with early-stage non-small cell lung cancer. The CDR3 runs from the conserved cysteine through the conserved F or W. The D gene is left open where the match is weak. Clone size is given for some rows only: seen once, a few or many times, or a class if the clone is expanded.

V gene: TRBV5-1; clone size: few; D gene: TRBD2; J gene: TRBJ2-7; CDR3 DNA: TGCGCCAGCAGCTCCTGGACTAGCGATACCTACGAGCAGTACTTC; CDR3 protein: CASSSWTSDTYEQYF
V gene: TRBV5-1; clone size: -; D gene: TRBD2; J gene: TRBJ2-1; CDR3 DNA: TGCGCCAGCAGCCTTGGGACTAGCGGGAGGGACTACAATGAGCAGTTCTTC; CDR3 protein: CASSLGTSGRDYNEQFF
V gene: TRBV20-1; clone size: many; D gene: -; J gene: TRBJ1-5; CDR3 DNA: TGCAGTGCCATCCTCGCCGGACAGATGATAGATCAGCCCCAGCATTTT; CDR3 protein: CSAILAGQMIDQPQHF
V gene: TRBV5-1; clone size: -; D gene: -; J gene: TRBJ2-6; CDR3 DNA: TGCGCCAGCAGCTTGGCGGGGTTCTCTGGGGCCAACGTCCTGACTTTC; CDR3 protein: CASSLAGFSGANVLTF
V gene: TRBV19; clone size: many; D gene: -; J gene: TRBJ1-5; CDR3 DNA: TGTGCCAGTACCGACCATAGCAATCAGCCCCAGCATTTT; CDR3 protein: CASTDHSNQPQHF
V gene: TRBV11-2; clone size: many; D gene: -; J gene: TRBJ1-2; CDR3 DNA: TGTGCCAGCAGCCTCACCGGGGGGACATTTGGCTACACCTTC; CDR3 protein: CASSLTGGTFGYTF
V gene: TRBV28; clone size: many; D gene: -; J gene: TRBJ2-7; CDR3 DNA: TGTGCCAGCAGTTCCCCGGGCCTCTCCTACGAGCAGTACTTC; CDR3 protein: CASSSPGLSYEQYF
V gene: TRBV6-2/TRBV6-3; clone size: many; D gene: -; J gene: TRBJ1-3; CDR3 DNA: TGTGCCAGCATCAGACCAGGGAGCCTCTCTGGAAACACCATATATTTT; CDR3 protein: CASIRPGSLSGNTIYF
V gene: TRBV9; clone size: few; D gene: -; J gene: TRBJ2-2; CDR3 DNA: TGTGCCAGCAGCGTAGGGCTAGCCAACACCGGGGAGCTGTTTTTT; CDR3 protein: CASSVGLANTGELFF
V gene: TRBV18; clone size: many; D gene: -; J gene: TRBJ2-7; CDR3 DNA: TGTGCCAGCTCACCCACAGGGTTCGAGCAGTACTTC; CDR3 protein: CASSPTGFEQYF
V gene: TRBV7-6; clone size: -; D gene: -; J gene: TRBJ1-2; CDR3 DNA: TGTGCCAGCAGCAACAGGGCGGGGAACTATGGCTACACCTTC; CDR3 protein: CASSNRAGNYGYTF
V gene: TRBV15; clone size: many; D gene: -; J gene: TRBJ2-7; CDR3 DNA: TGTGCCACCAGCCTAGCGCTTAGCTCCTACGAGCAGTACTTC; CDR3 protein: CATSLALSSYEQYF
V gene: TRBV6-5; clone size: -; D gene: TRBD2; J gene: TRBJ2-7; CDR3 DNA: TGTGCCAGCACTAGCGGGCTTACCTACGAGCAGTACTTC; CDR3 protein: CASTSGLTYEQYF
V gene: TRBV5-1; clone size: many; D gene: TRBD1; J gene: TRBJ2-7; CDR3 DNA: TGCGCCAGCTGCCTGGACAGGGACGAGCAGTACTTC; CDR3 protein: CASCLDRDEQYF
V gene: TRBV3-1; clone size: many; D gene: TRBD2; J gene: TRBJ2-1; CDR3 DNA: TGTGCCAGCAGCCTAGCGGGAGGATCAAATGAGCAGTTCTTC; CDR3 protein: CASSLAGGSNEQFF
V gene: TRBV7-9; clone size: many; D gene: -; J gene: TRBJ1-3; CDR3 DNA: TGTGCCAGCAGCTTAGATCAATTCTCTGGAAACACCATATATTTT; CDR3 protein: CASSLDQFSGNTIYF
V gene: TRBV24-1; clone size: few; D gene: -; J gene: TRBJ2-1; CDR3 DNA: TGTGCCACCAGTGATTCCGGGAGTGGCTACAATGAGCAGTTCTTC; CDR3 protein: CATSDSGSGYNEQFF
V gene: TRBV24-1; clone size: -; D gene: TRBD2; J gene: TRBJ2-2; CDR3 DNA: TGTGCCACCAGTGATTCCCTAGCGGGAGCCGGGGAGCTGTTTTTT; CDR3 protein: CATSDSLAGAGELFF